The rows below give T cell receptor beta chains drawn from one sample of a study of OX40 agonist ivuxolimab in advanced cancers. Method: immunoSEQ multiplex PCR; TCRdb's copy keeps in-frame clones and lacks some. Of about 45,000 clones in the sample, about 85% were seen once. The sample here was CD4+ or CD8+ T cells sorted from blood, taken in a trial of the OX40 agonist ivuxolimab. These receptors all stem from an adult with an advanced solid tumor such as melanoma, head and neck, liver or kidney cancer. CDR3s include the opening cysteine and the closing phenylalanine or tryptophan. The order of the fields is clone size, V gene, D gene, J gene, CDR3 DNA, CDR3 protein. A D gene is named only where the DNA matches it firmly. Some rows mark clone size as missing; the rest say once, few, many or name a class of expanded clone.

.	TRBV6-5	TRBD1	TRBJ1-5	TGTGCCAGCAGTAGGACCGGGACAGCAAATCAGCCCCAGCATTTT	CASSRTGTANQPQHF
few	TRBV9	.	TRBJ1-2	TGTGCCAGCAGCGTAGCTCAGGCAAGGAACTATGGCTACACCTTC	CASSVAQARNYGYTF
few	TRBV7-8	.	TRBJ2-1	TGTGCCAGCAGCTTGAGGGACCTCCCCAATGAGCAGTTCTTC	CASSLRDLPNEQFF
few	TRBV7-8	.	TRBJ1-5	TGTGCCAGCAGCGTGGGCCCTCATAGCAATCAGCCCCAGCATTTT	CASSVGPHSNQPQHF
.	TRBV27	.	TRBJ2-3	TGTGCCAGCAGTTTTCAACTAGCCGCAGGCCGGGATACGCAGTATTTT	CASSFQLAAGRDTQYF
.	TRBV7-3	TRBD1	TRBJ2-1	TGTGCCAGCAGCTTGCGACCCGGGACAGGGGTCGGGAATGAGCAGTTCTTC	CASSLRPGTGVGNEQFF
.	TRBV7-2	.	TRBJ2-2	TGTGCCAGCAGCCCCCCGGCTCGAGGTCCCGGGGAGCTGTTTTTT	CASSPPARGPGELFF
.	TRBV5-1	.	TRBJ2-5	TGCGCCAGCAGCTTGGGGGTAGGGGGCCAAGAGACCCAGTACTTC	CASSLGVGGQETQYF
.	TRBV5-1	TRBD2	TRBJ2-1	TGCGCCAGTTCTCCAGTTAGCGGGATCGATGAGCAGTTCTTC	CASSPVSGIDEQFF
.	TRBV28	.	TRBJ2-7	TGTGCCAGCACTTCGGGGGACTACGAGCAGTACTTC	CASTSGDYEQYF
.	TRBV2	.	TRBJ2-6	TGTGCCAGCAGTGACGGTGGTCGTGGGGCCAACGTCCTGACTTTC	CASSDGGRGANVLTF
.	TRBV19	.	TRBJ1-1	TGTGCCAGTAGTTCGTGGGGGAGAGGCACTGAAGCTTTCTTT	CASSSWGRGTEAFF
.	TRBV5-1	TRBD1	TRBJ1-1	TGCGCCAGCAGCTGGACAGGGCCCCACACTGAAGCTTTCTTT	CASSWTGPHTEAFF
.	TRBV6-5	.	TRBJ1-3	TGTGCCAGCAGCCTGACGGACTCTGGAAACACCATATATTTT	CASSLTDSGNTIYF
.	TRBV27	.	TRBJ1-5	TGTGCCAGCAGTCCAAAAAGGAGCAATCAGCCCCAGCATTTT	CASSPKRSNQPQHF
.	TRBV27	.	TRBJ1-1	TGTGCCAGCTGGGGCAGAAGAAACACTGAAGCTTTCTTT	CASWGRRNTEAFF
.	TRBV28	TRBD2	TRBJ2-7	TGTGCCAGCCTCCTGAGGGTAGCGGGGACCTACGAGCAGTACTTC	CASLLRVAGTYEQYF
.	TRBV28	.	TRBJ2-5	TGTGCCAGCTGGCAGAGGGGGGCTGGGGAGACCCAGTACTTC	CASWQRGAGETQYF
.	TRBV5-4	TRBD1	TRBJ2-3	TGTGCCAGCAGCCGAGGTGGACAGGGTATCGCAGATACGCAGTATTTT	CASSRGGQGIADTQYF
few	TRBV19	.	TRBJ1-1	TGTGCCAGTAGTATTATGGGGGCGCGGAACACTGAAGCTTTCTTT	CASSIMGARNTEAFF
.	TRBV14	.	TRBJ1-6	TGTGCCAGCAGCCAAGTGAATATTTCACCCCTCCACTTT	CASSQVNISPLHF
once	TRBV28	TRBD2	TRBJ2-5	TGTGCCAGCACCTCGTCGGGGGGGTTAGAGACCCAGTACTTC	CASTSSGGLETQYF
.	TRBV7-9	.	TRBJ1-1	TGTGCCAGCAGCTTCAGGACGGACAGCGAAGCTTTCTTT	CASSFRTDSEAFF
.	TRBV9	TRBD1	TRBJ2-7	TGTGCCAGCAGCGTCCAGGGGGACGAGCAGTACTTC	CASSVQGDEQYF
once	TRBV6-6	TRBD1	TRBJ1-5	TGTGCCAGCAGTTACAAACAGGGGGAATGGCCCCAGCATTTT	CASSYKQGEWPQHF
.	TRBV5-1	.	TRBJ2-6	TGCGCCAGCAGCTTAAGACCCGGGACTGGGGCCAACGTCCTGACTTTC	CASSLRPGTGANVLTF
.	TRBV28	.	TRBJ1-1	TGTGCCAGCAGTCCACCCTTGAACACTGAAGCTTTCTTT	CASSPPLNTEAFF
.	TRBV30	.	TRBJ1-6	TGTGCCTGTGGGGGGAATAATTCACCCCTCCACTTT	CACGGNNSPLHF
once	TRBV5-4	TRBD1	TRBJ2-1	TGTGCCAGCAGCAGAAAGGACAGGGCTGAGTATGAGCAGTTCTTC	CASSRKDRAEYEQFF
.	TRBV7-8	.	TRBJ1-2	TGTGCCAGCAGCTTACTGGGGGCCGGGGGATATGGCTACACCTTC	CASSLLGAGGYGYTF
.	TRBV9	TRBD2	TRBJ2-2	TGTGCCAGCAGCGTTGGGGCTATTGGTTGGACTAGCGGGAGAACCGGGGAGCTGTTTTTT	CASSVGAIGWTSGRTGELFF
.	TRBV27	.	TRBJ1-3	TGTGCCAGCAGTCCCTCTGGAGTCCGCTCTGGAAACACCATATATTTT	CASSPSGVRSGNTIYF
.	TRBV28	.	TRBJ1-6	TGTGCCAGCACCCTCGGCCGGGTGCGTTCACCCCTCCACTTT	CASTLGRVRSPLHF
.	TRBV11-3	TRBD1	TRBJ2-1	TGTGCCAGCAGCTTAGGATCCAAATGGGGACAGGGAATAGGCAATGAGCAGTTCTTC	CASSLGSKWGQGIGNEQFF
.	TRBV5-1	.	TRBJ1-2	TGCGCCAGCAAGTTCCAGGGTAGCTATGGCTACACCTTC	CASKFQGSYGYTF
.	TRBV19	TRBD1	TRBJ2-2	TGTGCCAGTAGAGATGGCAGGGGGCGGACGAACACCGGGGAGCTGTTTTTT	CASRDGRGRTNTGELFF
.	TRBV5-1	.	TRBJ2-1	TGCGCCAGCAGCTTGGAGATTCAAAGGGAGACAGATGAGCAGTTCTTC	CASSLEIQRETDEQFF
.	TRBV6-5	TRBD1	TRBJ2-5	TGTGCCAGCAGTCGGGACAGGGGGCGACAAGAGACCCAGTACTTC	CASSRDRGRQETQYF
few	TRBV7-9	.	TRBJ2-3	TGTGCCACCGGGGCAGTTTCAGATACGCAGTATTTT	CATGAVSDTQYF
.	TRBV11-2	.	TRBJ1-1	TGTGCCAGCAGCTACACGAACACTGAAGCTTTCTTT	CASSYTNTEAFF
.	TRBV28	.	TRBJ2-5	TGTGCCAGCAATTTTCGGCGGGAGACCCAGTACTTC	CASNFRRETQYF
few	TRBV5-5	.	TRBJ2-4	TGTGCCAGCAGCTTGGTTCGGATTCTTTCACTAGCCAAAAACATTCAGTACTTC	CASSLVRILSLAKNIQYF
.	TRBV30	.	TRBJ1-3	TGTGCCTGGGACAGCTCTGGAAACACCATATATTTT	CAWDSSGNTIYF
.	TRBV30	TRBD1	TRBJ1-1	TGTGCCTGGAGTGTACTCTTAGGGGGCCTTTCCGCTTTCTTT	CAWSVLLGGLSAFF
.	TRBV7-2	.	TRBJ2-7	TGTGCCAGCAGCTTAGCAGGGGCCGCCTACGACGAGCAGTACTTC	CASSLAGAAYDEQYF
.	TRBV6-5	.	TRBJ1-1	TGTGCCAGCAGTTTAGTGTTGAACACTGAAGCTTTCTTT	CASSLVLNTEAFF
few	TRBV28	.	TRBJ1-2	TGTGCCAGCAGTTCCCCTTATGGCTACACCTTC	CASSSPYGYTF
.	TRBV7-7	.	TRBJ2-1	TGTGCTAGCAGTTCACAGGGCTCCTACAATGAGCAGTTCTTC	CASSSQGSYNEQFF
.	TRBV4-1	TRBD1	TRBJ2-7	TGCGCCAGCAGCCAAGCCGGACAGGGGTACGAGCAGTACTTC	CASSQAGQGYEQYF
.	TRBV5-1	TRBD2	TRBJ2-2	TGCGCCAGCACCCATGAAGCGGGAGGCACCGGGGAGCTGTTTTTT	CASTHEAGGTGELFF